These 28 T cell receptor beta chains originate from one sample sequenced in a study of blood T cell repertoires in COVID-19. Sequencing used immunoSEQ multiplex PCR; TCRdb keeps in-frame clones, though not all of them. The sample gives about 290,000 clones, about 90% of which show up once; around 10% is in the top ten. Sequenced: peripheral blood. All receptors derive from a woman in her thirties with COVID-19, enrolled during active disease.

This chain joins TRBV3-1 (or the pseudogene TRBV3-2) and TRBJ2-5; no definite D call. CDR3 length equals 14 residues. Trimming left V 1 base short and J 5 bases short, with 11 bases between. Germline CDR1 reads LGHDT; CDR2 reads YNNKEL (reference sequence). The CDR3 coding sequence is TGTGCCAGCAGCCAAGGTCGCCCGCGGGAGACCCAGTACTTC. As protein: CASSQGRPRETQYF.

The J gene is TRBJ2-1, the V gene TRBV5-1, with TRBD2 matching 12 bases. CDR1 and CDR2 (germline): SGHRS, YFSETQ. The CDR3 totals 16 residues. V was clipped by 1 base and J by 3 bases; unmatched bases: 2. The CDR3 coding sequence is TGCGCCAGCAGCTTGACTAGCGGGGGGAACTACAATGAGCAGTTCTTC. Amino acids: CASSLTSGGNYNEQFF.

This chain links TRBV11-2 with TRBJ2-7, with 9 bases aligning to TRBD1. The V segment lost 5 bases and the J segment 6 bases; nucleotides outside the gene matches: 5. CDR1 SGHAT and CDR2 FQNNGV come from the germline V gene. CDR3 length: 13 amino acids. CDR3 sequence (DNA): TGTGCCAGCAGCCAGGGACAGGGTACCGAGCAGTACTTC. Translation gives CASSQGQGTEQYF.

The chain is built from TRBV4-2 and TRBJ2-4; TRBD2 aligns across 7 bases. The CDR3 has 17 residues. Trimming removed 0 bases from V and 15 bases from J; junction bases left unmatched: 20. CDR1 is LGHNA and CDR2 is YNFKEQ in the germline V gene. CDR3 DNA: TGTGCCAGCAGCCAAGAGGCCAGCCCCGGGACCCCGGGAGGAATGTACTTC. This sequence encodes CASSQEASPGTPGGMYF.

In regard to this clone: This specimen includes other DNA sequences encoding the same CDR3. The chain has TRBV28 and TRBJ1-1; no clear D. The length of the CDR3 is 13 residues. Germline loops: CDR1 MDHEN, CDR2 SYDVKM. Trimming shortened V by 5 bases and J by 0 bases, and 7 bases separated the two germline ends. The CDR3 sequence is CASSRRLNTEAFF. CDR3 coding DNA: TGTGCCAGCAGTCGCAGGCTGAACACTGAAGCTTTCTTT.

The chain joins TRBV29-1 to TRBJ2-1, with 7 positions matching TRBD2. Germline CDR1 SQVTM, CDR2 ANQGSEA. The CDR3 is 16 amino acids. V dropped 4 bases and J dropped 7; count of bases not matched to a gene: 16. CDR3 DNA sequence: TGCAGCGTTGGAATTGGGGAGGGGTGGAGGAGGAATGAGCAGTTCTTC. Protein: CSVGIGEGWRRNEQFF.

The rearrangement joins TRBV5-4 to TRBJ2-7, with D perhaps TRBD2 (5 bases). The germline V and J ends were trimmed by 0 bases and 1 base, with 11 bases remaining between them. Germline V gives CDR1 SGHNT, CDR2 YYREEE (reference sequence). This CDR3 is built from 15 residues. The CDR3, as DNA: TGTGCCAGCAGCTTGGAGAGGGCCATTTCCTACGAGCAGTACTTC. This encodes CASSLERAISYEQYF.

J is TRBJ2-7 and V is TRBV10-2, with TRBD1 identical over 11 bases. Germline V CDR1 and CDR2: WSHSY, SAAADI. V trimming: 6 bases; J trimming: 2 bases; junction bases outside the gene matches: 3. This CDR3 spans 14 amino acids. The CDR3: CASSWTGGAYEQYF. DNA for the CDR3: TGCGCCAGCAGCTGGACAGGGGGCGCCTACGAGCAGTACTTC.

This clone was recorded once. The chain combines TRBV7-9 with TRBJ1-1; no clear D. Germline V gene sequence: CDR1 SEHNR, CDR2 FQNEAQ (reference sequence). V was cut by 1 base and J by 1 base, with 4 bases left in between. The length of the CDR3 is 13 residues. The CDR3 DNA is TGTGCCAGCAGCTTAGAACAGAACACTGAAGCTTTCTTT. This codes for CASSLEQNTEAFF.

This sequence joins TRBV5-1 and TRBJ1-2; the D is unclear. Germline loops: CDR1 SGHRS, CDR2 YFSETQ. The CDR3 has 13 residues. With 6 bases removed from V and 2 bases from J, the gap between germline ends came to 11 bases. CDR3 sequence (DNA): TGCGCCAGCAAGGGCAGCGGGAACTATGGCTACACCTTC. Amino acids: CASKGSGNYGYTF.

To note about this clone: This same CDR3 is encoded by further DNA sequences in the sample. This chain joins TRBV29-1 and TRBJ1-1, with D maybe TRBD1 (5 bases). The V and J ends lost 5 bases and 0 bases respectively, with 7 bases between them. In germline, CDR1 is SQVTM, CDR2 ANQGSEA. The CDR3 extends over 12 amino acids. CDR3 loop: CSVQGMNTEAFF. CDR3 nucleotide sequence: TGCAGCGTTCAGGGAATGAACACTGAAGCTTTCTTT.

This clone was detected only a few times. This chain links TRBV19 with TRBJ1-5, with 7 bases aligning to TRBD1. CDR1 is LNHDA and CDR2 is SQIVND in the germline V gene (reference sequence). This CDR3 has 14 residues. Trimming took 9 bases from V and 7 from J; bases not matched to a gene: 12. In DNA form, the CDR3 reads TGTGCCAGCACCGAGACAGGGCCTTCCCAGCCCCAGCATTTT. It specifies CASTETGPSQPQHF.

The gene calls are TRBV2 and TRBJ1-6, with 9 bases aligning to TRBD1. CDR1 SNHLY and CDR2 FYNNEI come from the germline V gene. This CDR3 comprises 15 residues. The V gene end was trimmed by 5 bases and the J gene end by 11 bases; junction bases not matched to a gene: 10. CDR3 DNA sequence: TGTGCCAGCAGTCCCTCGCAGGGACAGGGAACACCCCTCCACTTT. It encodes CASSPSQGQGTPLHF.

This clone was seen a few times. This rearrangement joins TRBV19 to TRBJ2-1; D possibly corresponds to TRBD2 (6 bases). Trimming removed 1 base from V and 0 bases from J, with 10 bases in between. The germline gives CDR1 LNHDA, CDR2 SQIVND (reference sequence). The CDR3 covers 16 residues. In DNA form, the CDR3 reads TGTGCCAGTAGTATAGTCGGGGGAAGCTCCTACAATGAGCAGTTCTTC. Its protein product is CASSIVGGSSYNEQFF.

This clone has only a few counts. The V and J genes are TRBV2 and TRBJ1-6; tentatively, D is TRBD1 (5 bases). Trimming cost V 7 bases and J 10 bases, with 17 bases left between them. Germline assignment: CDR1 SNHLY and CDR2 FYNNEI. The CDR3 loop spans 14 amino acids. Written as DNA, the CDR3 is TGTGCCAGCACTGGGATTGCTAGGGGATCACCCCTCCACTTT. It codes for CASTGIARGSPLHF. The variable domain in full, completed from reference TRBV2 and TRBJ1-6, reads EPEVTQTPSHQVTQMGQEVILRCVPISNHLYFYWYRQILGQKVEFLVSFYNNEISEKSEIFDDQFSVERPDGSNFTLKIRSTKLEDSAMYFCASTGIARGSPLHFGNGTRLTVT.

This clone has only one observation. One junction end disagrees with the germline gene, perhaps due to a read error. The sample holds other DNA sequences that translate to the same CDR3. This sequence joins TRBV24-1 and TRBJ2-7; 9 bases map to TRBD1. CDR3 size: 14 residues. CDR1 and CDR2 from the germline V gene are KGHDR and SFDVKD. This CDR3 is CATSDFDTGTGIYF. The CDR3 region has the DNA TGTGCCACTAGTGATTTTGACACCGGGACAGGGATATACTTC.

This clone was observed a handful of times. The rearrangement uses TRBV12-3 or TRBV12-4 and TRBJ1-4, with D possibly being TRBD1 (5 bases). CDR3 length equals 13 residues. V was trimmed by 0 bases and J by 7 bases, leaving 6 bases between them. CDR3: CASSLARAEKLFF. CDR3 DNA: TGTGCCAGCAGTTTAGCCAGGGCTGAAAAACTGTTTTTT.

In its sample, this clone was seen once. Written as DNA, the CDR3 is TGTGCCAGCTCACCCCGGGGACAGCTGAGCGAGCAGTACTTC. As protein: CASSPRGQLSEQYF. This chain uses TRBV18 with TRBJ2-7, with 7 positions matching TRBD1. This CDR3 has 14 residues. With V trimmed by 3 bases and J by 6 bases, 8 bases remained unmatched. Looked up from germline, CDR1 is KGHSH and CDR2 is LQKENI.

This chain joins TRBV24-1 and TRBJ2-2; tentative D call: TRBD1 (6 bases). Trimming stripped 4 bases from V and 7 bases from J, with 15 bases between. Germline-derived CDR1 and CDR2 are KGHDR and SFDVKD. CDR3 size: 15 residues. The CDR3: CATSDPRGEVGELFF. For the CDR3, the DNA is TGTGCCACCAGTGACCCCAGGGGAGAAGTCGGGGAGCTGTTTTTT.

V is TRBV5-1 and J is TRBJ1-2; possibly TRBD1 for D (6 bases). The CDR3 has 14 residues. The germline CDR1 and CDR2 sequences are SGHRS and YFSETQ. V was shortened by 1 base and J by 4 bases, with 11 bases between the two germline ends. In nucleotides, the CDR3 is TGCGCCAGCAGCTTGACTGGACAGAGCTATGGCTACACCTTC. It codes for CASSLTGQSYGYTF.

CDR3 amino acids: CAVPSHGYTF. The CDR3 region has the DNA TGTGCCGTCCCTTCCCATGGCTACACCTTC. The genes are TRBV21-1 and TRBJ1-2. TRBV21-1 is given as a pseudogene. The length of the CDR3 is 10 residues.

The V call is TRBV24-1, the J call TRBJ2-3; 9 nucleotides match TRBD2. Per germline, CDR1 KGHDR and CDR2 SFDVKD. V gave up 2 bases and J gave up 13 bases; unmatched junction bases: 9. The CDR3 covers 14 residues. The CDR3 DNA reads as TGTGCCACCAGTGATTCAGGGACTAGCCGTCAGGAGTATTTT. It codes for CATSDSGTSRQEYF.

V and J are TRBV14 and TRBJ1-6; 8 bases are a match to TRBD1. The CDR3 runs to 16 residues. Germline lookup yields CDR1 SGHDN and CDR2 FVKESK. V gave up 0 bases and J gave up 10 bases; unmatched junction bases: 8. CDR3 residues: CASSQEEWTGKSPLHF. The CDR3 DNA sequence: TGTGCCAGCAGCCAAGAAGAGTGGACAGGGAAATCACCCCTCCACTTT. The full variable domain, with the rest looked up from reference TRBV14 and TRBJ1-6, is EAGVTQFPSHSVIEKGQTVTLRCDPISGHDNLYWYRRVMGKEIKFLLHFVKESKQDESGMPNNRFLAERTGGTYSTLKVQPAELEDSGVYFCASSQEEWTGKSPLHFGNGTRLTVT.

The chain has TRBV2 and TRBJ1-1; no firm D call. The CDR3 contains 12 residues. In germline, CDR1 is SNHLY, CDR2 FYNNEI. Deletions cut 2 bases from V and 1 base from J, with 2 bases between. The CDR3, as DNA: TGTGCCAGCAGTGAACAGAACACTGAAGCTTTCTTT. Protein: CASSEQNTEAFF.

The chain links TRBV24-1 to TRBJ1-5; possible D gene TRBD1, 6 bases. The germline V gene encodes CDR1 KGHDR and CDR2 SFDVKD. This CDR3 has 15 residues. Trimming stripped 6 bases from V and 2 bases from J, with 13 bases between. The CDR3, as DNA: TGTGCCACCAGTTCGCCGGGACAACGCAATCAGCCCCAGCATTTT. Its translation is CATSSPGQRNQPQHF.

This clone was seen a single time. The chain recombines TRBV7-2 with TRBJ2-3; 7 positions match TRBD2. The germline CDR1 and CDR2 sequences are SGHTA and FQGNSA. V was pared by 4 bases and J by 6 bases, with 16 bases of the junction left unmatched. The CDR3 consists of 17 residues. The DNA for the CDR3 is TGTGCCAGCAGCTCTTTCCCAGGACTAGGCATTATGGATACGCAGTATTTT. It yields the protein CASSSFPGLGIMDTQYF.

This CDR3 reads CASSSLRLGYYNEQFF. The CDR3 coding sequence is TGTGCCAGCAGTTCACTCAGACTAGGTTACTACAATGAGCAGTTCTTC. The chain has TRBV6-5 and TRBJ2-1; possibly TRBD2 for D (6 bases). Germline CDR1 and CDR2: MNHEY and SVGAGI. V was pared by 4 bases and J by 3 bases, with 16 bases between. The CDR3 spans 16 residues.

The V gene is TRBV5-8, the J gene TRBJ2-5; a possible D gene is TRBD2 (5 bases). Germline loops: CDR1 SGHTS, CDR2 YDEGEE. Between the trimmed V and J ends, which lost 4 bases and 7 bases, there was a span of 17 bases. The CDR3 contains 14 residues. The CDR3 DNA reads as TGTGCCAGCAGCCAGAAGGCTAGTCGGGGGACCCAGTACTTC. As protein: CASSQKASRGTQYF.